This T cell receptor beta chain is from a study of blood T cell repertoires in COVID-19. Study overall: Sites across the United States, Italy and Spain contributed samples from acute and convalescent COVID-19. PBMCs, B-cell-depleted T cells, or T cells were the source of the cDNA or gDNA that made up the material.

Per the original methods: Reference gene primer amplification yielded estimated nucleated cell counts. Data came from immunoSEQ multiplex PCR; TCRdb stores just in-frame clones and leaves some out. Clone size and V and J calls were adopted from that table, with D and trimming inferred from the DNA. Of around 220,000 clones in the sample, around 85% were seen once. This CDR3 comprises 15 residues. V dropped 2 bases and J dropped 6 bases, with 14 bases sitting between them. Germline CDR1 reads SNHLY; CDR2 reads FYNNEI. The specimen was peripheral blood. The rearrangement joins TRBV2 to TRBJ1-5; D may be TRBD1 (6 bases). The source is a woman aged 40 to 50 with active or convalescent COVID-19. This CDR3 is CASSERQGIGQPQHF. DNA of the CDR3: TGTGCCAGCAGTGAACGGCAGGGGATCGGTCAGCCCCAGCATTTT.